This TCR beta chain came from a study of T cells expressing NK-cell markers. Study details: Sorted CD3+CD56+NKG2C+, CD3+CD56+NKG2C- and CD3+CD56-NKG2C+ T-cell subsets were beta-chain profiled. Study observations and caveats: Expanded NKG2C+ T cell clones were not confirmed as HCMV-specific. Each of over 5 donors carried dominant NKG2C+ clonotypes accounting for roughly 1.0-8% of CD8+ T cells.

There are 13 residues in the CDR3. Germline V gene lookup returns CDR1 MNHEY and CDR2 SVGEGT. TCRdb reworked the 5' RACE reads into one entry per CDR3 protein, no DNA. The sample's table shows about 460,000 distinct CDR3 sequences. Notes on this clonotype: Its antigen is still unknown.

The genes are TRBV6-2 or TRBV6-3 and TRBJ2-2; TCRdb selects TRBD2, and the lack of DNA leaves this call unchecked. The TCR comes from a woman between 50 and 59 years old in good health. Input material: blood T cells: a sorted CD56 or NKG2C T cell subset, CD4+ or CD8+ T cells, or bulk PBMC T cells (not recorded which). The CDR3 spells CASSTRLAGELFF.